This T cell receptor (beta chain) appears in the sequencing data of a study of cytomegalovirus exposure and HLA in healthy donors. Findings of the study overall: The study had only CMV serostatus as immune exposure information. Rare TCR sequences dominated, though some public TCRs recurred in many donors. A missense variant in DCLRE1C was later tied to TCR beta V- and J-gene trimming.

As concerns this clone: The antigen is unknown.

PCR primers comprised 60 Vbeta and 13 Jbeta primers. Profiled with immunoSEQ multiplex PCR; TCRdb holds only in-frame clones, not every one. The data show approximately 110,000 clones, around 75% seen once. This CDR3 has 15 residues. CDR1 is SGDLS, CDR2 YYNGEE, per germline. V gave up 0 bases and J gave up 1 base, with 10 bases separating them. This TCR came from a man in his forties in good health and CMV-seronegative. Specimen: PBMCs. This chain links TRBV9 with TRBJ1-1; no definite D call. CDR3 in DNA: TGTGCCAGCAGCGTAGCTCCCGTTTCGAACACTGAAGCTTTCTTT. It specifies CASSVAPVSNTEAFF. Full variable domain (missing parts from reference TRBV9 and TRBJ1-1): DSGVTQTPKHLITATGQRVTLRCSPRSGDLSVYWYQQSLDQGLQFLIQYYNGEERAKGNILERFSAQQFPDLHSELNLSSLELGDSALYFCASSVAPVSNTEAFFGQGTRLTVV.